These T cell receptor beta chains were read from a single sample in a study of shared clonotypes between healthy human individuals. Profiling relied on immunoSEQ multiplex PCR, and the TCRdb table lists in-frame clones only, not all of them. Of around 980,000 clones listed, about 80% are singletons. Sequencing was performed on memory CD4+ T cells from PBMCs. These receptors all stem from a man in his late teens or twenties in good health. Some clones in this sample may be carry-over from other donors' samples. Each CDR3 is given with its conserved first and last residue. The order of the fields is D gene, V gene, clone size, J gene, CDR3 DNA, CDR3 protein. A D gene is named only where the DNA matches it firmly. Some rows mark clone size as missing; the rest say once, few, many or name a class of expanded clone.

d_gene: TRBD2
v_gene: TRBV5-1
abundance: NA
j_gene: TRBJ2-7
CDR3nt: TGCGCCAGCAGCCCGGGGGGTAGCGGGACCTACGAGCAGTACTTC
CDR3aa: CASSPGGSGTYEQYF

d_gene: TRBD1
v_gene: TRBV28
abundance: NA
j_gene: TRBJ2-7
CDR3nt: TGTGCCAGCAGTTCAGGGGGCGCCGAGCAGTACTTC
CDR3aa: CASSSGGAEQYF

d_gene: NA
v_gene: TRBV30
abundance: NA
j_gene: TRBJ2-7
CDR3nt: TGTGCCGGATGGAAACATGGTAGCTCCTACGAGCAGTACTTC
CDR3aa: CAGWKHGSSYEQYF

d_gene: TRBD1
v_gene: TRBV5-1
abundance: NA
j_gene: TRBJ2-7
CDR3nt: TGCGCCAGCAGCAGCAGGGGACAGGGAGCTTACGAGCAGTACTTC
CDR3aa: CASSSRGQGAYEQYF

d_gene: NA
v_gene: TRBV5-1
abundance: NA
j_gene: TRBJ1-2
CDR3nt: TGCGCCAGCAGCTTAGGGCTGAGGGTAAACTATGGCTACACCTTC
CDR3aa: CASSLGLRVNYGYTF

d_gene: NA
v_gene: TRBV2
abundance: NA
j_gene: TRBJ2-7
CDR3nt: TGTGCCAGCAGTAGAGAGCCTTCAGGAACCTTTTACTACGAGCAGTACTTC
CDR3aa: CASSREPSGTFYYEQYF

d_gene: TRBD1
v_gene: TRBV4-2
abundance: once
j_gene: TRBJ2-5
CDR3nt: TGTGCCAGCAGCCAAGACGGACAGGGAGAGACCCAGTACTTC
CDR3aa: CASSQDGQGETQYF

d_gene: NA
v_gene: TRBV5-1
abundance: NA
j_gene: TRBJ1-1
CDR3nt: TGCGCCAGCAGCTATGGGGACGGTACCGGGGCTTTCTTT
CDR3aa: CASSYGDGTGAFF

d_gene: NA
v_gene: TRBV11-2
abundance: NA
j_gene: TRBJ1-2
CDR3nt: TGTGCCAGCAGCTTAGTGGAGGGGTCACCCTATGGCTACACCTTC
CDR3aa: CASSLVEGSPYGYTF

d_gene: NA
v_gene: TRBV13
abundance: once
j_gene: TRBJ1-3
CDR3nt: TGTGCCAGCAGCTTACAGGGTAACTCTGGAAACACCATATATTTT
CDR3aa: CASSLQGNSGNTIYF

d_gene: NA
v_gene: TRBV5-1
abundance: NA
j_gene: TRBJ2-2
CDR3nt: TGCGCCAGCAGCCTTTTGGGGGCGAGATCCGGGGAGCTGTTTTTT
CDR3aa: CASSLLGARSGELFF

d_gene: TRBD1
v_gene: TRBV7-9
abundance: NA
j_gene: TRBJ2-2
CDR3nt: TGTGCCAGCAGTACCGGGACAGGGAAGACCGGGGAGCTGTTTTTT
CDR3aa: CASSTGTGKTGELFF

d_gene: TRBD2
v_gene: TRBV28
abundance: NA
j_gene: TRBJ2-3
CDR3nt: TGTGCCAGCAGTTTATGGTTTCCAGCGGGAGCCCGTTACAGTTCCACAGATACGCAGTATTTT
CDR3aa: CASSLWFPAGARYSSTDTQYF

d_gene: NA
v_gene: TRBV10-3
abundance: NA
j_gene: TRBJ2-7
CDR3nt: TGTGCCATCAGTGACGGTTACGAGCAGTACTTC
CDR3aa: CAISDGYEQYF

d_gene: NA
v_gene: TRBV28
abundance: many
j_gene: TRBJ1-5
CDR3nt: TGTGCCAGCAGTGTCATTCGAGGGCCCCAGCATTTT
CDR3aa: CASSVIRGPQHF

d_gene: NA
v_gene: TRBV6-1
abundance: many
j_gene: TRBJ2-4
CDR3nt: TGTGCCAGCAGTGAATTGGGGACCCCCGGGGCCAAAAACATTCAGTACTTC
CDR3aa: CASSELGTPGAKNIQYF